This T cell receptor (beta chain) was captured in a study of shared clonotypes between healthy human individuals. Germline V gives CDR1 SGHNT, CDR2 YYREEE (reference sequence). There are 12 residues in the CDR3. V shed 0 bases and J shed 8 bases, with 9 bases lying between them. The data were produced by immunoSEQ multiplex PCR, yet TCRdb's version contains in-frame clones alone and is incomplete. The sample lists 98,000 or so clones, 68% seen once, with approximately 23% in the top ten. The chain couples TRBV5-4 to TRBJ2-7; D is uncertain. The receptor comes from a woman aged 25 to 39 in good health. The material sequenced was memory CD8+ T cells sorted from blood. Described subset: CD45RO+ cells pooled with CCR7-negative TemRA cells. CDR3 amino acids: CASSLEGFKQYF. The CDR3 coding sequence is TGTGCCAGCAGCTTGGAAGGGTTTAAGCAGTACTTC. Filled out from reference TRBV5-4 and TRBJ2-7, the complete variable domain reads ETGVTQSPTHLIKTRGQQVTLRCSSQSGHNTVSWYQQALGQGPQFIFQYYREEENGRGNFPPRFSGLQFPNYSSELNVNALELDDSALYLCASSLEGFKQYFGPGTRLTVT.